This T cell receptor (beta chain) comes out of a study of T cell repertoires in cytomegalovirus infection (dated by TCRdb to the late 2010s). Regarding the study in general: Recently identified HLA-C-restricted CMV epitopes, whose presentation resists viral immunomodulation, were targeted by peptide stimulations together with well-studied HLA-B-restricted epitopes. Donor HLA type was relevant to the analysis, because carriage of CMV infection together with the matching HLA type was indicated by public TCR beta signatures. What the research found in general, with its limitations: The ex vivo response was dominated by HLA-C-restricted CMV-specific TCR beta clonotypes, which also provided the single most frequent clonotype in two of eight donors. Carriers of CMV infection plus the relevant HLA type were discriminated by the cumulative frequency of public TCR beta family members in the study cohort and in an independent approximately 350-donor cohort.

Comment on this clonotype: The antigen it binds to is not known. Base qualities are not recorded, but no much larger clone differs from it by a single base.

Sequenced using an Illumina HiSeq 1500. TCRdb took the public reads, trimmed them with fastp at Q25, ran MiXCR for clone calling and kept in-frame beta chains. Rows are combined by CDR3 protein, so each entry shows the most common genes and DNA. The sample table shows 100,000 to 150,000 distinct CDR3 sequences, and 32% are seen once. The ten largest account for roughly 50% of the sample. V sheds 1 base and J sheds 2 bases, leaving 9 bases between their ends. CDR1 MGHRA and CDR2 YSYEKL were looked up in the germline V gene. Spanning cysteine to phenylalanine, the CDR3 consists of 14 amino acids. The sequence is cut down to CDR3 DNA, 42 bases in frame from base 1. The sample's treatment or condition label is to be understood as: in vitro stimulation with specific CMV peptide epitopes to enrich CMV-specific T cells.

The specimen comprised CD8+ T cells from cultured PBMCs, sampled from culture after CMV antigen stimulation. Rearrangement joined TRBV4-1 to TRBJ2-7; the D segment cannot be called with confidence. The source is a human donor in good health (CMV status not recorded). Some clones in this sample may be carry-over from other donors' samples. The CDR3 sequence is CASSQAGSTYEQYF. The DNA reads TGCGCCAGCAGCCAAGCCGGGTCGACCTACGAGCAGTACTTC.